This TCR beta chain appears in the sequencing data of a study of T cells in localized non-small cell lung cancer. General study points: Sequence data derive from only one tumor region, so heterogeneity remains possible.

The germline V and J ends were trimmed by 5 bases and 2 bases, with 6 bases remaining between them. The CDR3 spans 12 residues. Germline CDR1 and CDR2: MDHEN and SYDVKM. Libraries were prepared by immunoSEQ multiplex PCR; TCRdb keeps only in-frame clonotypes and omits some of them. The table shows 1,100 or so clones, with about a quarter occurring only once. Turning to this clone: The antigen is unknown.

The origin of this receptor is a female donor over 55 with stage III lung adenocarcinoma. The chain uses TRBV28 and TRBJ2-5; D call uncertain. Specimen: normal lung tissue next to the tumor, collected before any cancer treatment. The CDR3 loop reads CASSSSQETQYF. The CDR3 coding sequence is TGTGCCAGCAGTAGCTCGCAAGAGACCCAGTACTTC.